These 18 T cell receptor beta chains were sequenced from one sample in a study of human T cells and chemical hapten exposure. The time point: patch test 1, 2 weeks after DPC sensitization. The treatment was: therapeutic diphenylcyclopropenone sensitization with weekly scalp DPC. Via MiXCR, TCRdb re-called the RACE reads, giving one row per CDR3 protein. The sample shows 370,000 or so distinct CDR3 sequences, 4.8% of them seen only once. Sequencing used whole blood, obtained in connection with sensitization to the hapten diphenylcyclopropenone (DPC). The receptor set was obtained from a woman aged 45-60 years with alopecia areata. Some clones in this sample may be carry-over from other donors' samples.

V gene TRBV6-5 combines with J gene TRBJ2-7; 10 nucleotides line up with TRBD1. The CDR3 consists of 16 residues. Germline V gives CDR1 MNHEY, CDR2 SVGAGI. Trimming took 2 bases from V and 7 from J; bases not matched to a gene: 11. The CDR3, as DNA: TGTGCCAGCAGTTACGGTAGGGGACAGGGGATGAGGGAGCAGTACTTC. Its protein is CASSYGRGQGMREQYF.

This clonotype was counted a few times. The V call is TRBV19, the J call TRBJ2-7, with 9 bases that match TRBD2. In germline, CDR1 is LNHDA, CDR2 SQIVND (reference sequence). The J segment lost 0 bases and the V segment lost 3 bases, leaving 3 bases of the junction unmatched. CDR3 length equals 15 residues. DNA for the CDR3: TGTGCCAGTAGTATGGGTAGCGGGAGCTCCTACGAGCAGTACTTC. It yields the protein CASSMGSGSSYEQYF.

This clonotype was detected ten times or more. CDR3 nucleotide sequence: TGTGCCAGCAGTAAGGGACTAGCGGGAACTAGCACAGATACGCAGTATTTT. The encoded protein is CASSKGLAGTSTDTQYF. V usage is TRBV6-2 or TRBV6-3 and J usage is TRBJ2-3, with TRBD2 matching over 13 bases. CDR3 length: 17 residues. CDR1 and CDR2 (germline): MNHEY, SVGEGT. V shed 5 bases, J shed 0 bases, and the junction held 5 bases outside the gene matches.

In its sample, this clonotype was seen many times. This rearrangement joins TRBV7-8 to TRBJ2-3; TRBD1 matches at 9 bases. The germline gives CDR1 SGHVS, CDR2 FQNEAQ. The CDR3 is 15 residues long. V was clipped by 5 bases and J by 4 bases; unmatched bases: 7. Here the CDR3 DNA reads TGTGCCAGCAGCATAAGGACAGGGGCGCCAGATACGCAGTATTTT. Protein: CASSIRTGAPDTQYF.

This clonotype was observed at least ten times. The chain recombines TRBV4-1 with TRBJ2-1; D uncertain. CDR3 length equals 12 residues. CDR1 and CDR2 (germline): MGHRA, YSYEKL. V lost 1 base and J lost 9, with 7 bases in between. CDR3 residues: CASSQAGSEQFF. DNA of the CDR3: TGCGCCAGCAGCCAAGCAGGATCTGAGCAGTTCTTC.

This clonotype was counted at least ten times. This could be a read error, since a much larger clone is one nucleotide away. The CDR3, as DNA: TGTGCCAGCAGTTTACCAGGGAACACTGAAGCTTTCTTT. Its translation: CASSLPGNTEAFF. The chain couples TRBV27 to TRBJ1-1; D gene uncertain. Germline V gives CDR1 MNHEY, CDR2 SMNVEV (reference sequence). The V and J ends lost 2 bases and 1 base respectively, with 5 bases between them. The CDR3 is 13 residues long.

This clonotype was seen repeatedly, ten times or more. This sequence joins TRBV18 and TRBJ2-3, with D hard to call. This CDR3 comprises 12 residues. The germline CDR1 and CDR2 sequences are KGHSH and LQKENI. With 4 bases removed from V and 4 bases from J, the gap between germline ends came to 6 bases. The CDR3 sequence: CASSQMADTQYF. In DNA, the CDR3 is TGTGCCAGCTCACAAATGGCAGATACGCAGTATTTT.

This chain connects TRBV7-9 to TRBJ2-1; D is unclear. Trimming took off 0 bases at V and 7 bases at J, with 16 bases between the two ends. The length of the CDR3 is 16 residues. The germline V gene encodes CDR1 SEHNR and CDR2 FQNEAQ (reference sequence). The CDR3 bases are TGTGCCAGCAGCTTAGCGGCACGCCCGGTCGGTAATGAGCAGTTCTTC. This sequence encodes CASSLAARPVGNEQFF.

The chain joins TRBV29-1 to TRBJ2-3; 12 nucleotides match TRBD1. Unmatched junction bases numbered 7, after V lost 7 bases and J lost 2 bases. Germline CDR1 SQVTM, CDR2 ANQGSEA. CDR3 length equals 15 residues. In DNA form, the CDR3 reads TGCAGCGGGGGGACAGGGGGCGCGGACACAGATACGCAGTATTTT. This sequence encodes CSGGTGGADTDTQYF.

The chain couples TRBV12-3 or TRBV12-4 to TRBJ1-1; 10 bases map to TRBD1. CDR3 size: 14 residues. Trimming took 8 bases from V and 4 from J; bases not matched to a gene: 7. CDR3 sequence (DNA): TGTGCCAGCGGGACAGGGGTCATGGGCACTGAAGCTTTCTTT. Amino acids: CASGTGVMGTEAFF.

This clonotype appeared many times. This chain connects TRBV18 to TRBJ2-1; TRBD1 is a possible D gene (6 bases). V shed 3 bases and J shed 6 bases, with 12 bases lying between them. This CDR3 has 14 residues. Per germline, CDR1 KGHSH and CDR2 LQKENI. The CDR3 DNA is TGTGCCAGCTCACCCGACTTACAGGGCAATGAGCAGTTCTTC. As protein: CASSPDLQGNEQFF. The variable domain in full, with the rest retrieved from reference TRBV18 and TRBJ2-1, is NAGVMQNPRHLVRRRGQEARLRCSPMKGHSHVYWYRQLPEEGLKFMVYLQKENIIDESGMPKERFSAEFPKEGPSILRIQQVVRGDSAAYFCASSPDLQGNEQFFGPGTRLTVL.

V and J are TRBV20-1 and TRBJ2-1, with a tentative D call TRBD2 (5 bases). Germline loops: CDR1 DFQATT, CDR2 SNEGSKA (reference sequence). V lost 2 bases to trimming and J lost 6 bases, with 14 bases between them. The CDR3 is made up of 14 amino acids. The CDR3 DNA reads TGCAGTGCTAGACGCATACTAGGGAGCAATGAGCAGTTCTTC. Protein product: CSARRILGSNEQFF.

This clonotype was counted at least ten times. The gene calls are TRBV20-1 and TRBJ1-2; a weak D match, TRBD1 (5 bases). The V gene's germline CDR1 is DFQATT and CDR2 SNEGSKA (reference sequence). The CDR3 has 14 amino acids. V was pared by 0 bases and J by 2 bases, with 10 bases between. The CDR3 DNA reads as TGCAGTGCTAGAGATATGGGGGGGAACTATGGCTACACCTTC. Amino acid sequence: CSARDMGGNYGYTF.

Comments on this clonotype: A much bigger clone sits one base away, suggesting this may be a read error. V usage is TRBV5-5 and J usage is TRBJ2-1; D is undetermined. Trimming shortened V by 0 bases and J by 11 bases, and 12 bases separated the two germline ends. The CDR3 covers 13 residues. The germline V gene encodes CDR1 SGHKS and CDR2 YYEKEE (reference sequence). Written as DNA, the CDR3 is TGTGCCAGCAGCTTGGACCCCCCTAATAAGCAGTTCTTC. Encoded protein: CASSLDPPNKQFF.

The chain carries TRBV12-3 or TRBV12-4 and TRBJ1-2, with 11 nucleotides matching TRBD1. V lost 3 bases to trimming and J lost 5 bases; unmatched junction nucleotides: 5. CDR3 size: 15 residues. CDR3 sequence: CASSLRTGGPYGYTF. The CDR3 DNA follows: TGTGCCAGCAGTTTGCGGACAGGGGGCCCTTATGGCTACACCTTC.

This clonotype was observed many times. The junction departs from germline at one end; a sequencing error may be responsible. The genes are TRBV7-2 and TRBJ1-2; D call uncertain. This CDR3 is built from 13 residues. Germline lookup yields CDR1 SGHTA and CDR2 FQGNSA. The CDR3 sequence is CASSLGGNFGYTF. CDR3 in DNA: TGTGCCAGCAGCTTAGGCGGTAACTTTGGCTACACCTTC.

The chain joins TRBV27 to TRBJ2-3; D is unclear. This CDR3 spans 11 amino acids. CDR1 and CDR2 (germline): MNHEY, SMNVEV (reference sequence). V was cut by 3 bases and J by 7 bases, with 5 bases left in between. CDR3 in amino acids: CASSFAHTQYF. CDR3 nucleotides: TGTGCCAGCAGTTTCGCGCATACGCAGTATTTT.

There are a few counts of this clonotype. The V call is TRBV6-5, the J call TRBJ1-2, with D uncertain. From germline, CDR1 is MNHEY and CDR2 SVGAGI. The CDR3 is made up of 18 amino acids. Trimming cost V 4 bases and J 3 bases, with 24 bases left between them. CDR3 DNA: TGTGCCAGCAGTTCCCAAGGTCGAGTCGGTGTAAGGCACTATGGCTACACCTTC. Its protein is CASSSQGRVGVRHYGYTF.